Sequencing of this TCR beta chain was carried out in a study of post-analysis software for immune sequencing data. A note on this clonotype: Its antigen is unknown.

The library was made from cDNA and included unique molecular identifiers. TCRdb re-called the PCR reads through MiXCR, storing one row per CDR3 protein. Of roughly 870,000 distinct CDR3 sequences detected, under 70% appear once; the ten largest clones hold 4.6%. This CDR3 comprises 12 residues. V was clipped by 5 bases and J by 2 bases, with 10 bases between them. Germline lookup yields CDR1 DFQATT and CDR2 SNEGSKA (reference sequence). Study results and limitations: The five TRBV segments detected at higher frequency in patients than in controls included TRBV5-6, TRBV5-1 and TRBV20-1.

The V and J genes are TRBV20-1 and TRBJ2-7, with a weak D call TRBD2 (5 bases). The specimen was blood. This sequence was found in a girl aged 5-17 years with multiple sclerosis. In nucleotides, the CDR3 is TGCAGTGCTCGCGGGTTAGCCTACGAGCAGTACTTC. Protein product: CSARGLAYEQYF.